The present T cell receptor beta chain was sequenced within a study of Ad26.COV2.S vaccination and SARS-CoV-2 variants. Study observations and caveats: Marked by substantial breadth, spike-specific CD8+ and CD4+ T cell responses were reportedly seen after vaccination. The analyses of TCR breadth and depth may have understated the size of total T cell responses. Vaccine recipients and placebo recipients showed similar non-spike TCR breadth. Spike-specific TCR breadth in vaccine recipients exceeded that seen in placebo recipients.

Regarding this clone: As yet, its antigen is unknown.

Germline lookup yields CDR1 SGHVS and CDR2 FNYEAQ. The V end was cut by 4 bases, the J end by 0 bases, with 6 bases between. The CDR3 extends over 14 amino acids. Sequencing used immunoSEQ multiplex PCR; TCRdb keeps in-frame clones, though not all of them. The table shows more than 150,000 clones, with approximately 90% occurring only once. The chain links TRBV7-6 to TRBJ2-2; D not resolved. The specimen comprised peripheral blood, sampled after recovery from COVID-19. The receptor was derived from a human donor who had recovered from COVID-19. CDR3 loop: CASSSLSNTGELFF. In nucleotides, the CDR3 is TGTGCCAGCAGCTCTTTATCGAACACCGGGGAGCTGTTTTTT.